This T cell receptor (beta chain) was captured in a study of blood T cells in healthy people across ages. Points from the study as a whole: Any conclusive comparison of naive versus antigen-experienced cells was prevented by using unsorted PBMCs. Diversity estimates from one million T cells were considered underestimates. Both higher diversity and more naive CD4+ cells marked long-lived donors when set against aged donors.

Alongside a J-beta primer mix, a sample-barcoded 5' primer served in a second PCR lasting about 7 to 11 cycles. TCRdb called the 5' RACE reads again in MiXCR, with one record for every CDR3 protein. The sample consists of roughly 800,000 distinct CDR3 sequences, roughly 64% of them appearing once. V dropped 1 base and J dropped 6 bases, with 11 bases sitting between them. Looked up from germline, CDR1 is SGHRS and CDR2 is YFSETQ. This CDR3 has 14 amino acids. Comment on this clonotype: Its antigen is not identified.

The chain carries TRBV5-1 and TRBJ1-5; D gene unclear. The sequence came from a man aged 25-45 years in good health. Specimen: blood. Written as DNA, the CDR3 is TGCGCCAGCAGCTTGAGGCAGCCTATTCAGCCCCAGCATTTT. The encoded protein is CASSLRQPIQPQHF.